The clone carrying this T cell receptor beta chain has only a few counts. The record originates from a study of blood T cell repertoires in COVID-19. Here immunoSEQ multiplex PCR was the method, and the copy in TCRdb shows in-frame clones only, minus some. The table lists about 440,000 clones, around 91% of them singletons. This CDR3 comprises 15 residues. Germline-derived CDR1 and CDR2 are SGHRS and YFSETQ. V lost 0 bases to trimming and J lost 5 bases; unmatched junction nucleotides: 7. Recruitment covered fewer than 25 US areas and drew participants whose ages spanned roughly 18 to 95 years. Each participant's cohort was designated according to participant-reported clinical history.

The V and J genes are TRBV5-1 and TRBJ2-7; 8 nucleotides match TRBD2. The TCR sequence derives from a man younger than 30 who had recovered from COVID-19. Sequencing used PBMCs or T cells enriched from blood (not recorded which). CDR3 sequence reads: CASSLAGGRINEQYF. DNA for the CDR3: TGCGCCAGCAGCTTGGCCGGCGGGAGGATCAACGAGCAGTACTTC.